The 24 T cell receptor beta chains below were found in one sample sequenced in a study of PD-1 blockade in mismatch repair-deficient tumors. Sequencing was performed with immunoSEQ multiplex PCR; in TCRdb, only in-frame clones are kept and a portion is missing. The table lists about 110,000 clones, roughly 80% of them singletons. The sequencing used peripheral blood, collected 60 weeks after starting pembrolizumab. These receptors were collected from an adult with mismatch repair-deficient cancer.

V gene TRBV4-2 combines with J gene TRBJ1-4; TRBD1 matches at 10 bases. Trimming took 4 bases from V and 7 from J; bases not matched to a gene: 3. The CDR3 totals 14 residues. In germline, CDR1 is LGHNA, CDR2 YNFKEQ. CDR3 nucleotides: TGTGCCAGCAGCCTCGGGACAGGGGCTGAAAAACTGTTTTTT. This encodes CASSLGTGAEKLFF.

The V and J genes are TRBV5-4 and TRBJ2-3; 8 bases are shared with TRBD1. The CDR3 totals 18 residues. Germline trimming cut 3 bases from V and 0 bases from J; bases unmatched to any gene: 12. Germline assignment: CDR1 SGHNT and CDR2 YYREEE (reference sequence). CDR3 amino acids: CASSSLQGGGPSTDTQYF. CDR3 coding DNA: TGTGCCAGCAGCTCATTACAGGGGGGCGGACCTAGCACAGATACGCAGTATTTT.

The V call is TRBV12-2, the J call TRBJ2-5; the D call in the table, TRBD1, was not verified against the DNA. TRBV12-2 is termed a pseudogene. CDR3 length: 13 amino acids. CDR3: CASRLRNQETQYF. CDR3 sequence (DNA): TGTGCAAGTCGCCTCAGAAATCAAGAGACCCAGTACTTC.

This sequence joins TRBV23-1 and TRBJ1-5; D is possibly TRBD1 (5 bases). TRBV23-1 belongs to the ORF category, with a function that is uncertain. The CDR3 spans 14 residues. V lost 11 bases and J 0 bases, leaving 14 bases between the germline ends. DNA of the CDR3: TGCGCCCCCCAAGGAGGGGATAGCAATCAGCCCCAGCATTTT. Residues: CAPQGGDSNQPQHF.

In DNA form, the CDR3 reads TGTGCCAGCAGCTTAGGTGGGATCACAGATACGCAGTATTTT. It codes for CASSLGGITDTQYF. This sequence joins TRBV7-3 and TRBJ2-3; no definite D call. V was pared by 2 bases and J by 2 bases, with 8 bases between. CDR1 is SGHTA and CDR2 is FQGTGA in the germline V gene. This CDR3 comprises 14 residues.

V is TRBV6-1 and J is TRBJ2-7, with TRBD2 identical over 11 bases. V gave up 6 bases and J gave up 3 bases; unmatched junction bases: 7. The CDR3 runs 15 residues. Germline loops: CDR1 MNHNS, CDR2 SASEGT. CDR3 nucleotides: TGTGCCAGCAGGACTACTAGCGGGAGTAACTACGAGCAGTACTTC. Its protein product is CASRTTSGSNYEQYF.

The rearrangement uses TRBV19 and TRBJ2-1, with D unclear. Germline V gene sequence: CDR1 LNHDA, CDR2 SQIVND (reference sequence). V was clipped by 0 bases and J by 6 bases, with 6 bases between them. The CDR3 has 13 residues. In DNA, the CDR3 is TGTGCCAGTAGTATAGATGGGTCCAATGAGCAGTTCTTC. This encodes CASSIDGSNEQFF.

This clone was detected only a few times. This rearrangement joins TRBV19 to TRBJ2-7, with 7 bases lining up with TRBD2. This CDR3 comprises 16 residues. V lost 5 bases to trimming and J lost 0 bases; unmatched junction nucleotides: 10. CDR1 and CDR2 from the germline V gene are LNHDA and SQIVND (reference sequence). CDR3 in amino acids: CASSPTRGGNSYEQYF. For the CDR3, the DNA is TGTGCCAGTAGTCCCACCCGGGGAGGGAACTCCTACGAGCAGTACTTC.

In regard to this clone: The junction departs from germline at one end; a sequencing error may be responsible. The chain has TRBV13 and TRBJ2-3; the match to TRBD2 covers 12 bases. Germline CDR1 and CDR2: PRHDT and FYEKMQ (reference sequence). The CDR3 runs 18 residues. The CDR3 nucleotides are TGTGCCAGCAGCTTAAATCTAGCGGGAGGGTTTAACACAGATATGCAGTATTTT. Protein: CASSLNLAGGFNTDMQYF.

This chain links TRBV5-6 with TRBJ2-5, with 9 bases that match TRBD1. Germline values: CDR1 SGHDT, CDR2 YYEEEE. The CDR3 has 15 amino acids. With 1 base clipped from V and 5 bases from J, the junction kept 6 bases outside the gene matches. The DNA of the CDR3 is TGTGCCAGCAGCTTGTTCTGGACAGGGGACGAGACCCAGTACTTC. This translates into CASSLFWTGDETQYF.

Here the CDR3 reads CASSSGPNTEAFF. In DNA, the CDR3 is TGTGCCAGCAGCTCGGGGCCGAACACTGAAGCTTTCTTT. The rearrangement joins TRBV5-4 to TRBJ1-1; D is possibly TRBD1 (5 bases). Trimming took 3 bases from V and 1 from J, leaving 7 bases between them. CDR3 length: 13 amino acids. Germline V gene lookup returns CDR1 SGHNT and CDR2 YYREEE (reference sequence).

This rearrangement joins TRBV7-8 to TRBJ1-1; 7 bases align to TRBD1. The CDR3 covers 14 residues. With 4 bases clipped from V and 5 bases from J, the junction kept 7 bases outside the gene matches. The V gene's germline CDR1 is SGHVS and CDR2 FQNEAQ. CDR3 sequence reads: CASSSGGWVTEAFF. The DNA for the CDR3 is TGTGCCAGCAGCTCAGGGGGGTGGGTAACTGAAGCTTTCTTT.

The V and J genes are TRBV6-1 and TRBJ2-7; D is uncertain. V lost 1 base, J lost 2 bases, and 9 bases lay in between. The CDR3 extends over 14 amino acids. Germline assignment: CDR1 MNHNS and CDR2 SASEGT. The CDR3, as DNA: TGTGCCAGCAGTGAAGACCCTGGCCCCTACGAGCAGTACTTC. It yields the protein CASSEDPGPYEQYF.

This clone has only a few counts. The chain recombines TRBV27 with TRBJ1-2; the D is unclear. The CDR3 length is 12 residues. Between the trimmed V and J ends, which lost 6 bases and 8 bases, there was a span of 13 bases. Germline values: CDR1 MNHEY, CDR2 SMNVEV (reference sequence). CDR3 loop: CASRNGGIGYTF. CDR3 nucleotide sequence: TGTGCCAGCAGGAACGGAGGGATCGGCTACACCTTC.

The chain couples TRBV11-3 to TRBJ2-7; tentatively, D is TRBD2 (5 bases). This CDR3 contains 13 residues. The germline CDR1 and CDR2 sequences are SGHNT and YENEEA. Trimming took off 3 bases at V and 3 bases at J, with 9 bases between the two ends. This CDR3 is CASSLWTDYEQYF. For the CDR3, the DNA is TGTGCCAGCAGCTTGTGGACTGACTACGAGCAGTACTTC. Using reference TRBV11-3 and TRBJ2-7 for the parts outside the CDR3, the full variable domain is EAGVVQSPRYKIIEKKQPVAFWCNPISGHNTLYWYLQNLGQGPELLIRYENEEAVDDSQLPKDRFSAERLKGVDSTLKIQPAELGDSAVYLCASSLWTDYEQYFGPGTRLTVT.

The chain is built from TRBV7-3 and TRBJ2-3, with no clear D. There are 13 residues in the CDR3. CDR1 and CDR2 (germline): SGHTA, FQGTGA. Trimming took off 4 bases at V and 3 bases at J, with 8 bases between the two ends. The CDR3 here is CASSSSITDTQYF. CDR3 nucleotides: TGTGCCAGCAGCTCCTCTATAACAGATACGCAGTATTTT.

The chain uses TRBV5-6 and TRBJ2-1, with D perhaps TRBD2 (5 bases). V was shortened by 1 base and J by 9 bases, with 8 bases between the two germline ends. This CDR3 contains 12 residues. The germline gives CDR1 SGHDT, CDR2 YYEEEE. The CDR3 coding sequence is TGTGCCAGCAGCTTGACGGGGAGTGAGCAGTTCTTC. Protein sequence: CASSLTGSEQFF.

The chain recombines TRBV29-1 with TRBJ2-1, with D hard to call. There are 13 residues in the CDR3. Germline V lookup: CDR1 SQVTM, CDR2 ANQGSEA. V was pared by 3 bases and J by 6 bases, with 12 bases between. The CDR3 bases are TGCAGCGTTGAGCCAGTGTTATCCAATGAGCAGTTCTTC. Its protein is CSVEPVLSNEQFF.

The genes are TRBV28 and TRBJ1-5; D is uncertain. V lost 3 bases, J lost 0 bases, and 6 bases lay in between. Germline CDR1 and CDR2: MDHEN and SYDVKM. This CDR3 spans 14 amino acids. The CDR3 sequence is CASSFLSSNQPQHF. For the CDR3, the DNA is TGTGCCAGCAGTTTTTTGAGTAGCAATCAGCCCCAGCATTTT.

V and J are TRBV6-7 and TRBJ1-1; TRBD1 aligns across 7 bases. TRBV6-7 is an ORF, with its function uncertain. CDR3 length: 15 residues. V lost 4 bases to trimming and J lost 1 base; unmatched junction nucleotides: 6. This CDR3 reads CASSFPGQRNTEAFF. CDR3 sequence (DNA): TGTGCCAGCAGTTTCCCGGGACAGCGGAACACTGAAGCTTTCTTT.

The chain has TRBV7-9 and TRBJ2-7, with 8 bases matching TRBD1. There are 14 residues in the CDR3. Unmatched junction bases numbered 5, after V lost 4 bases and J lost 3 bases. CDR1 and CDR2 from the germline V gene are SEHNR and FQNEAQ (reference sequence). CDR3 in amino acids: CASSSRTGLYEQYF. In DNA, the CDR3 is TGTGCCAGCAGCTCACGGACAGGGCTCTACGAGCAGTACTTC.

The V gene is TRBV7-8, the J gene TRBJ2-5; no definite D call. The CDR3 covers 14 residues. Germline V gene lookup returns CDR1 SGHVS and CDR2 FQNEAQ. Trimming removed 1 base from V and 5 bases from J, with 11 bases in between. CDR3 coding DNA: TGTGCCAGCAGCTTAGACCCGGACGTCGAGACCCAGTACTTC. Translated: CASSLDPDVETQYF.

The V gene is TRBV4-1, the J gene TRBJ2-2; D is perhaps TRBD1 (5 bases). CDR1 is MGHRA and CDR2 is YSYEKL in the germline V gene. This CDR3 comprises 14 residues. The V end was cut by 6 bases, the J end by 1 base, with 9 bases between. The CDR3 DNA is TGCGCCAGCAGGCCACAGGAGAACACCGGGGAGCTGTTTTTT. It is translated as CASRPQENTGELFF.

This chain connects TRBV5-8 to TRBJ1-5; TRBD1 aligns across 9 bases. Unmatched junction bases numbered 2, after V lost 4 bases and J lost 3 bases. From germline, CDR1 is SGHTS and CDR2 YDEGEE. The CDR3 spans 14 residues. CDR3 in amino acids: CASSGTGFNQPQHF. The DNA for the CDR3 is TGTGCCAGCAGCGGGACAGGGTTCAATCAGCCCCAGCATTTT.